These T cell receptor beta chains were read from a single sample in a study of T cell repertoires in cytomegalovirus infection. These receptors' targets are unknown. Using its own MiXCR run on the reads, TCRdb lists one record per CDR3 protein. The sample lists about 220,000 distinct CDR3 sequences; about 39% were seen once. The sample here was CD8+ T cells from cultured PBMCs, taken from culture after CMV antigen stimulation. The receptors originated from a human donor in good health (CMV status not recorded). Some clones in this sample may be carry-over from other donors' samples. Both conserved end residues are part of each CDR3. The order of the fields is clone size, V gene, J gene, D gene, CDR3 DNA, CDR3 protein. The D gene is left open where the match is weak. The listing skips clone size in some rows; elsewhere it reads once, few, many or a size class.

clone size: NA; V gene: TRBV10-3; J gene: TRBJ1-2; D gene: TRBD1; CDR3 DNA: TGTGCCATCAGTGACCCAATTGGACAGGGAGGAGCGGATAACTATGGCTACACCTTC; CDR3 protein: CAISDPIGQGGADNYGYTF
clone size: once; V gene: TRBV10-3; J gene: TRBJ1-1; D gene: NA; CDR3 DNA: TGTGCCATCAGTGGGGGGTTTAACACTGAAGCTTTCTTT; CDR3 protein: CAISGGFNTEAFF
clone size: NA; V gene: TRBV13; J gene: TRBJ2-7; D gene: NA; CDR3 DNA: TGTGCCAGCAGCTTAAGAACCCAGGGTAGATACGAGCAGTACTTC; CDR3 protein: CASSLRTQGRYEQYF
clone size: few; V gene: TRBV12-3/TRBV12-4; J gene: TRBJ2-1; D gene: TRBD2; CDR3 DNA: TGTGCCAGCAGTCCCCCACTAGCGGGAGTGAATGAGCAGTTCTTC; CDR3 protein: CASSPPLAGVNEQFF
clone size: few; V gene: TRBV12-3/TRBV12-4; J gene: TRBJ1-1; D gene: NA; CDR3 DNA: TGTGCCAGCAGTTTTCTAAGACAGAGTCACACTGAAGCTTTCTTT; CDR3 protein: CASSFLRQSHTEAFF
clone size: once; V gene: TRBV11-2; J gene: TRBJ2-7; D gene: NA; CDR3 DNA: TGTGCCAGACGGAGTAGCAATGAGCAGTACTTC; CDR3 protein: CARRSSNEQYF
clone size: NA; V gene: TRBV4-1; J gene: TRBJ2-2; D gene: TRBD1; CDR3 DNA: TGCGCCAGCAGCCACGTGACAGGGGTGACCGGGGAGCTGTTTTTT; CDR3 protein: CASSHVTGVTGELFF
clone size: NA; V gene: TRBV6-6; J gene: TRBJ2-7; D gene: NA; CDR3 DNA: TGTGCCAGCAGTTACAAGGAAGGACGGCGGTACGAGCAGTACTTC; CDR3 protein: CASSYKEGRRYEQYF
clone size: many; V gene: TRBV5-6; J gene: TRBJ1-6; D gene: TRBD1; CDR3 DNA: TGTGCCAGCAGGGGGACAGAATATAATTCACCCCTCCACTTT; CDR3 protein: CASRGTEYNSPLHF
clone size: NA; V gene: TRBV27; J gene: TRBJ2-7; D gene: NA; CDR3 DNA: TGTGCCAGCAGCTGGGCCCTCGGCGGTCTTTACGAGCAGTACTTC; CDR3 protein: CASSWALGGLYEQYF
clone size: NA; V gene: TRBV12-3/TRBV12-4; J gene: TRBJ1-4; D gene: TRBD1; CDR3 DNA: TGTGCCAGCAGCCCACCCTGGGACAGGACCCCAACTAATGAAAAACTGTTTTTT; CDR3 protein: CASSPPWDRTPTNEKLFF
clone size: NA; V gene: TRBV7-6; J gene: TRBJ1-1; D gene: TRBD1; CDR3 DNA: TGTGCCAGCAGCGGGACAGGGACGGACACTGAAGCTTTCTTT; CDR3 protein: CASSGTGTDTEAFF
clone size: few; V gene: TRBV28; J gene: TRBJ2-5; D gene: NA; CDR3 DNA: TGTGCCAGCAGTTTTAGGGGTTCGGCAGGAGGGGAGACCCAGTACTTC; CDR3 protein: CASSFRGSAGGETQYF
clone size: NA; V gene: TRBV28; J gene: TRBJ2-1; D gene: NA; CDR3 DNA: TGTGCCAGCAGCTCCACGCGGGAGCAGTTCTTC; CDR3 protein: CASSSTREQFF
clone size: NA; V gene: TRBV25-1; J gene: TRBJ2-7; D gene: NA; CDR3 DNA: TGTGCCAGCAGTATCCGGGACGGCCCCTACGAGCAGTACTTC; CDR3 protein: CASSIRDGPYEQYF
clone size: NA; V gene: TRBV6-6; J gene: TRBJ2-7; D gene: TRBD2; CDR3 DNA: TGTGCCAGCAGTTACTCCTCTAGCGGGAGGCTCTCCTACGAGCAGTACTTC; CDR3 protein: CASSYSSSGRLSYEQYF
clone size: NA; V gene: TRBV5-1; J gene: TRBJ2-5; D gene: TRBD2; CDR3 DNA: TGCGCCAGCAGCTCGGGACTAGCGGAAGAGACCCAGTACTTC; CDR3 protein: CASSSGLAEETQYF
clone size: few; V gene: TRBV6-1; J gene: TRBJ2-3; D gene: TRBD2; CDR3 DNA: TGTGCCAGCAGTAGGGCTAGCGGGGGTCCAGATACGCAGTATTTT; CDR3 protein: CASSRASGGPDTQYF
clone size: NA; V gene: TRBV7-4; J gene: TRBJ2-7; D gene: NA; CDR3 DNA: TGTGCCAGCAGCATGTACAGGGTTGGTGAGCAGTACTTC; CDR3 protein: CASSMYRVGEQYF
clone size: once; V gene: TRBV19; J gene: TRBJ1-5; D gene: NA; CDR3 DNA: TGTGCCACCGAGGAGGAACAGACAGGCCCCAATCAGCCCCAGCATTTT; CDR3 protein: CATEEEQTGPNQPQHF
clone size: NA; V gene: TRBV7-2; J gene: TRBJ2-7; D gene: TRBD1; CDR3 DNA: TGTGCCAGCAGTCTGTGGGACAGGGGCTACGAGCAGTACTTC; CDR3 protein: CASSLWDRGYEQYF
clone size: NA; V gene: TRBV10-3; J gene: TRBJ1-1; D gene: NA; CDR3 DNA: TGTGCCATCAGTGAGTCTTCTTCCCAGGGTGAAGCTTTCTTT; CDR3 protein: CAISESSSQGEAFF